This TCR beta chain comes out of a study of T cells after posttransplantation cyclophosphamide (dated by TCRdb to 2016 to 2017). The study in broad terms: T cell repertoire reconstitution was tracked by TRB sequencing after myeloablative bone marrow transplantation in which posttransplantation cyclophosphamide was used as GVHD prophylaxis. Samples from 30 to 35 PTCy-treated patients, along with samples from about 16 of their related bone marrow donors, underwent antigen receptor sequencing. Public TRB sequences were queried against a database of over 3,500 sequences associated with responses to pathogens, tumor antigens, self-antigens and alloantigens. Up to about 3 additional blood samples from 2 to 5.2 years after transplant were also TRB-sequenced in 3 patients, as was pretransplant blood from several patients. Blood from all 30 or so PTCy patients who had 1-year posttransplant specimens underwent TRB sequencing. Because TRA and TRB clonality correlated tightly in several samples, later TCR analyses were limited to TRB.

TRB sequencing was run on genomic DNA with either the immunoSEQ assay at survey resolution or the hsTCRB kit. In the paper's pipeline: The immunoSEQ software handled initial read processing, and the LymphoSeq R package was used for repertoire analyses. Clonality was computed as 1 minus normalized Shannon entropy, and a Gini coefficient was also calculated for each TRB dataset. To infer phenotypes in unsorted samples, TRB sequences from sorted subsets of the recipient or donor were mapped onto the unsorted samples of the same recipient. TCRdb took over this immuneACCESS table, retaining in-frame rearrangements with V and J assigned. Such tables are incomplete; in checked studies, under half of the missing clones stem from an unresolved V gene, and the remainder is unexplained. Clone size and V and J calls were adopted from that table, with D and trimming inferred from the DNA. This sample shows approximately 18,000 clones, and none of them turns up only once. The top ten hold 0.54% of the sample.

V is trimmed back by 3 bases and J by 0 bases, and the junction contains 4 bases that no gene match accounts for. As encoded in the germline V gene, CDR1 is MNHNS while CDR2 is SASEGT. Counted from cysteine to phenylalanine, this CDR3 has 15 amino acids. The kept DNA is CDR3 alone, 45 bases in frame from the first base. Summary of the overall study and its limitations: The TRB repertoires of T cells infiltrating skin or GI tract showed only limited overlap with the TRB repertoires of T cells in blood. Across a few dozen patients, TRB clonality was highly associated with recipient CMV seropositivity and CMV reactivation, and diversity in PTCy patients was similar to diversity in CNI/methotrexate controls. Donor-recipient similarity was low at 1-2 months but rose over the first year, and later blood repertoires were often dominated by donor CD8+ memory clones.

At least ten counts were recorded for this clone. No antigen is known for it. The sample holds no much larger clone one base away, and base qualities are not on file. The treatment or condition label corresponds to: high-dose cyclophosphamide on days +3 and +4 as single-agent GVHD prophylaxis. Patients in the PTCy group got busulfan and fludarabine conditioning, a marrow graft from a related or unrelated donor, and cyclophosphamide on days +3 and +4. The PTCy-treated patients were enrolled in a prospective multi-institutional clinical trial. Peripheral blood and bone marrow mononuclear cells were isolated by Ficoll-Hypaque density centrifugation and cryopreserved.

The V gene is TRBV6-1 and the J gene is TRBJ2-7; TRBD2 lines up with 8 middle nucleotides. The sample consisted of PBMCs, taken after allogeneic stem cell transplant with posttransplant cyclophosphamide. This TCR derives from a female patient in her 30s who received an allogeneic stem cell transplant from a related donor, was CMV-positive, and had no GVHD. Following transplantation, T cells from the graft donor may be among those present. At the DNA level, the sequence is TGTGCCAGCAGTGAGATAGCGGGATTCTCCTACGAGCAGTACTTC. This translates into CASSEIAGFSYEQYF.